The rows below give T cell receptor beta chains drawn from one sample of a study of T cells after yellow fever vaccination. Via MiXCR, TCRdb re-called the 5' RACE reads, giving one row per CDR3 protein. The sample lists about 340,000 distinct CDR3 sequences; under 15% were seen once. The sample in question was CD4+ T cells sorted from PBMCs, obtained 15 days after the yellow fever booster vaccination. These receptor sequences come from a man younger than 35 who received the YFV17D yellow fever vaccine. Each CDR3 is given with its conserved first and last residue. The D gene is left open where the match is weak. Where a row states a size, it is once, few, many or the class of an expanded clone; other rows omit it.

J gene: TRBJ2-3; V gene: TRBV9; D gene: TRBD2; clone size: -; CDR3 DNA: TGTGCCAGCAGCGTGGCGGGGGGCTCGATAGCAGATACGCAGTATTTT; CDR3 protein: CASSVAGGSIADTQYF
J gene: TRBJ1-3; V gene: TRBV12-3/TRBV12-4; D gene: -; clone size: -; CDR3 DNA: TGTGCCAGCAGTTTGATGGGTACTGGAAACACCATATATTTT; CDR3 protein: CASSLMGTGNTIYF
J gene: TRBJ2-2; V gene: TRBV10-3; D gene: -; clone size: -; CDR3 DNA: TGTGCCATCAGTGAGTTACGGGGCGGAGGCACCGGGGAGCTGTTTTTT; CDR3 protein: CAISELRGGGTGELFF
J gene: TRBJ2-5; V gene: TRBV5-1; D gene: -; clone size: -; CDR3 DNA: TGCGCCAGCAGCTTGGGAGAGTTGGAGACCCAGTACTTC; CDR3 protein: CASSLGELETQYF
J gene: TRBJ1-5; V gene: TRBV20-1; D gene: -; clone size: -; CDR3 DNA: TGCAGTGCTAGGGCGGGGGTTCAGCCCCAGCATTTT; CDR3 protein: CSARAGVQPQHF
J gene: TRBJ2-2; V gene: TRBV6-5; D gene: -; clone size: -; CDR3 DNA: TGTGCCAGCAGTTATAGTCGGGACGGGGCGAGGGGCGGGGAGCTGTTTTTT; CDR3 protein: CASSYSRDGARGGELFF
J gene: TRBJ2-7; V gene: TRBV6-5; D gene: TRBD1; clone size: few; CDR3 DNA: TGTGCCAGCAGTCGGGGACAGGGGGGCTACGAGCAGTACTTC; CDR3 protein: CASSRGQGGYEQYF
J gene: TRBJ1-1; V gene: TRBV29-1; D gene: TRBD1; clone size: many; CDR3 DNA: TGCAGCCCAGACAGGGGTGGGGGAGCTTTCTTT; CDR3 protein: CSPDRGGGAFF
J gene: TRBJ1-1; V gene: TRBV5-4; D gene: -; clone size: -; CDR3 DNA: TGTGCCACCAAGGGGTTCTGGGACACTGAAGCCTTCTTT; CDR3 protein: CATKGFWDTEAFF
J gene: TRBJ2-3; V gene: TRBV20-1; D gene: TRBD1; clone size: few; CDR3 DNA: TGCAGTGCTAGAAGGGACAGGGATGTGTGGACGCAGTATTTT; CDR3 protein: CSARRDRDVWTQYF
J gene: TRBJ1-1; V gene: TRBV29-1; D gene: -; clone size: few; CDR3 DNA: TGCAGCGTTGAAAGGCGCCTAGACACTGAAGCTTTCTTT; CDR3 protein: CSVERRLDTEAFF
J gene: TRBJ1-5; V gene: TRBV30; D gene: TRBD1; clone size: few; CDR3 DNA: TGTGCCTGGGGTACGCAGGGGGATCAGCCCCAGCATTTT; CDR3 protein: CAWGTQGDQPQHF
J gene: TRBJ2-7; V gene: TRBV4-1; D gene: -; clone size: -; CDR3 DNA: TGCGCCAGCAGCCAAGGTATCAGGGACCCCTACGAGCAGTACTTC; CDR3 protein: CASSQGIRDPYEQYF
J gene: TRBJ2-2; V gene: TRBV5-1; D gene: -; clone size: -; CDR3 DNA: TGCGCCAGCACCTCGGACGGGCCCGGGGAGCTGTTTTTT; CDR3 protein: CASTSDGPGELFF
J gene: TRBJ2-7; V gene: TRBV11-2; D gene: -; clone size: few; CDR3 DNA: TGTGCCAGCAGCTTCGCCGGGACAAGGGCCTCCTACGAGCAGTACTTC; CDR3 protein: CASSFAGTRASYEQYF
J gene: TRBJ1-2; V gene: TRBV18; D gene: -; clone size: many; CDR3 DNA: TGTGCCAGCTCACCAACGGGGGGCGAGCTCTATGGCTACACCTTC; CDR3 protein: CASSPTGGELYGYTF
J gene: TRBJ1-1; V gene: TRBV12-5; D gene: -; clone size: few; CDR3 DNA: TGTGCTAGTGTCGGGGCGAGGGGCACTGAAGCTTTCTTT; CDR3 protein: CASVGARGTEAFF
J gene: TRBJ2-1; V gene: TRBV9; D gene: TRBD1; clone size: few; CDR3 DNA: TGTGCCAGCAGCGAGGGACAGCTTTACAATGAGCAGTTCTTC; CDR3 protein: CASSEGQLYNEQFF
J gene: TRBJ2-1; V gene: TRBV10-1; D gene: -; clone size: few; CDR3 DNA: TGCGCCAGCAGTGAACCAGGAAAAGCCTACAATGAGCAGTTCTTC; CDR3 protein: CASSEPGKAYNEQFF
J gene: TRBJ1-1; V gene: TRBV19; D gene: TRBD1; clone size: -; CDR3 DNA: TGTGCCAGTAGTATAGACGGACAGGCAGCTATGAACACTGAAGCTTTCTTT; CDR3 protein: CASSIDGQAAMNTEAFF
J gene: TRBJ2-6; V gene: TRBV18; D gene: -; clone size: -; CDR3 DNA: TGTGCCAGCTCACCACTCCCGGCAAGCAGGTCGGGGGCCAACGTCCTGACTTTC; CDR3 protein: CASSPLPASRSGANVLTF
J gene: TRBJ2-7; V gene: TRBV12-3/TRBV12-4; D gene: TRBD1; clone size: many; CDR3 DNA: TGTGCCAGCAGTCAAACAGGGGGCGACTACGAGCAGTACTTC; CDR3 protein: CASSQTGGDYEQYF
J gene: TRBJ1-2; V gene: TRBV18; D gene: -; clone size: few; CDR3 DNA: TGTGCCAGCTCAGGGGGGTATGGCTACACCTTC; CDR3 protein: CASSGGYGYTF
J gene: TRBJ1-2; V gene: TRBV12-3/TRBV12-4; D gene: -; clone size: few; CDR3 DNA: TGTGCCAGCAGTTTCCTAACAGGGAACTATGGCTACACATTC; CDR3 protein: CASSFLTGNYGYTF
J gene: TRBJ2-6; V gene: TRBV4-3; D gene: -; clone size: few; CDR3 DNA: TGCGCCAGCAGCCAAGATTGGGGTTTCTCTGGGGCCAACGTCCTGACTTTC; CDR3 protein: CASSQDWGFSGANVLTF
J gene: TRBJ2-7; V gene: TRBV20-1; D gene: TRBD2; clone size: few; CDR3 DNA: TGCAGTGCTAGGCTAGCGGGGGGATCCTCCTACGAGCAGTACTTC; CDR3 protein: CSARLAGGSSYEQYF
J gene: TRBJ1-1; V gene: TRBV6-6; D gene: -; clone size: -; CDR3 DNA: TGTGCCAGCAGTTACTCGAGGTGGATTTACACTGAAGCTTTCTTT; CDR3 protein: CASSYSRWIYTEAFF
J gene: TRBJ2-2; V gene: TRBV7-2; D gene: -; clone size: few; CDR3 DNA: TGTGCCAGCAGCTTACGGACAGAAAACACCGGGGAGCTGTTTTTT; CDR3 protein: CASSLRTENTGELFF
J gene: TRBJ2-2; V gene: TRBV24-1; D gene: -; clone size: -; CDR3 DNA: TGTGCCACCGCGAAGGGGTCCACCGGGGAGCTGTTTTTT; CDR3 protein: CATAKGSTGELFF
J gene: TRBJ2-5; V gene: TRBV7-2; D gene: -; clone size: -; CDR3 DNA: TGTGCCAGCAGCCCTTTCGGCAGGAAACAAGAGACCCAGTACTTC; CDR3 protein: CASSPFGRKQETQYF
J gene: TRBJ1-2; V gene: TRBV20-1; D gene: TRBD1; clone size: few; CDR3 DNA: TGCAGTGCTAGAGAGGGGGGACAGGCTGGCTATGGCTACACCTTC; CDR3 protein: CSAREGGQAGYGYTF
J gene: TRBJ2-1; V gene: TRBV28; D gene: TRBD2; clone size: -; CDR3 DNA: TGTGCCAGCAGTTTATTTTCAGGTGGGAGCGGGGGTACTGAGCAGTTCTTC; CDR3 protein: CASSLFSGGSGGTEQFF
J gene: TRBJ2-7; V gene: TRBV9; D gene: -; clone size: few; CDR3 DNA: TGTGCCAGCAGCGTAGTATTCGCTGGCGAGCAGTACTTC; CDR3 protein: CASSVVFAGEQYF
J gene: TRBJ1-6; V gene: TRBV12-3/TRBV12-4; D gene: TRBD1; clone size: -; CDR3 DNA: TGTGCCAGCAGTTTTGGAGGCAGGGGGACTTCACCCCTCCACTTT; CDR3 protein: CASSFGGRGTSPLHF
J gene: TRBJ1-1; V gene: TRBV5-1; D gene: TRBD1; clone size: -; CDR3 DNA: TGCGCCAGCAGCCTTGATACCGGGACAGGGAGAGCTTTCTTT; CDR3 protein: CASSLDTGTGRAFF
J gene: TRBJ2-4; V gene: TRBV20-1; D gene: -; clone size: many; CDR3 DNA: TGCAGTGCGACTACAGTCTTAGCCAAAAACATTCAGTACTTC; CDR3 protein: CSATTVLAKNIQYF
J gene: TRBJ1-5; V gene: TRBV6-1; D gene: -; clone size: few; CDR3 DNA: TGTGCCAGCAGTGAAGCCTGGAGGTCTCCTCGGAGGCCCCAGCATTTT; CDR3 protein: CASSEAWRSPRRPQHF
J gene: TRBJ1-5; V gene: TRBV6-1; D gene: -; clone size: -; CDR3 DNA: TGTGCCAGCATAACGGGGGGCAATCAGCCCCAGCATTTT; CDR3 protein: CASITGGNQPQHF
J gene: TRBJ2-5; V gene: TRBV4-3; D gene: -; clone size: -; CDR3 DNA: TGCGCCAGCAGCAAAGGGGTTAGCGGTCAAGAGACCCAGTACTTC; CDR3 protein: CASSKGVSGQETQYF
J gene: TRBJ1-5; V gene: TRBV4-1; D gene: TRBD1; clone size: few; CDR3 DNA: TGCGCCAGCACGGACAGGGTAGGGGATAGCAATCAGCCCCAGCATTTT; CDR3 protein: CASTDRVGDSNQPQHF
J gene: TRBJ2-6; V gene: TRBV5-1; D gene: -; clone size: -; CDR3 DNA: TGCGCCAGCAGGGCGACAGGTAGCTCTGGGGCCAACGTCCTGACTTTC; CDR3 protein: CASRATGSSGANVLTF
J gene: TRBJ1-1; V gene: TRBV12-3/TRBV12-4; D gene: TRBD1; clone size: few; CDR3 DNA: TGTGCCAGCAGTTTAAGCAGGGGGCGGTTGGGTGAAGCTTTCTTT; CDR3 protein: CASSLSRGRLGEAFF
J gene: TRBJ2-5; V gene: TRBV5-1; D gene: -; clone size: -; CDR3 DNA: TGCGCCAGCAGTTTACAGGGAATGGGCGGGGAGACCCAGTACTTC; CDR3 protein: CASSLQGMGGETQYF
J gene: TRBJ1-4; V gene: TRBV5-1; D gene: -; clone size: many; CDR3 DNA: TGCGCCAGCAGCAGACAGAGGAATGAAAAACTGTTTTTT; CDR3 protein: CASSRQRNEKLFF
J gene: TRBJ2-4; V gene: TRBV29-1; D gene: -; clone size: few; CDR3 DNA: TGCAGCGTTGGATTAACTGGAAACATTCAGTACTTC; CDR3 protein: CSVGLTGNIQYF
J gene: TRBJ2-1; V gene: TRBV18; D gene: TRBD2; clone size: -; CDR3 DNA: TGTGCCAGCTCGCCCAGCGGGGGGCCTAGTGAGCAGTTCTTC; CDR3 protein: CASSPSGGPSEQFF
J gene: TRBJ2-4; V gene: TRBV5-1; D gene: -; clone size: few; CDR3 DNA: TGCGCCAGCACATCGACTGCCGGGGGCCAAAACATTCAGTACTTC; CDR3 protein: CASTSTAGGQNIQYF
J gene: TRBJ1-6; V gene: TRBV27; D gene: -; clone size: few; CDR3 DNA: TGTGCCAGCAAACCGGGACGGGATAATTCACCCCTCCACTTT; CDR3 protein: CASKPGRDNSPLHF
J gene: TRBJ2-1; V gene: TRBV6-1; D gene: TRBD1; clone size: -; CDR3 DNA: TGTGCCAGCAGACCGAGACAGGGGAGCTCCTACAATGAGCAGTTCTTC; CDR3 protein: CASRPRQGSSYNEQFF
J gene: TRBJ2-3; V gene: TRBV20-1; D gene: -; clone size: many; CDR3 DNA: TGCAGTGCGAACACAGGGTTGTGGGCAGATACGCAGTATTTT; CDR3 protein: CSANTGLWADTQYF
J gene: TRBJ1-1; V gene: TRBV18; D gene: -; clone size: -; CDR3 DNA: TGTGCCAGCTCAGCGGGAGAGATCACTGAAGCTTTCTTT; CDR3 protein: CASSAGEITEAFF
J gene: TRBJ1-2; V gene: TRBV5-1; D gene: -; clone size: -; CDR3 DNA: TGCGCCAGCAGCTTGGGGGACACCGTATCCTATGGCTACACCTTC; CDR3 protein: CASSLGDTVSYGYTF
J gene: TRBJ1-1; V gene: TRBV6-5; D gene: TRBD1; clone size: -; CDR3 DNA: TGTGCCAGTTCTCCAGGGGGAGGGAACACTGAAGCTTTCTTT; CDR3 protein: CASSPGGGNTEAFF
J gene: TRBJ2-7; V gene: TRBV18; D gene: -; clone size: -; CDR3 DNA: TGTGCCAGCTCACCACAGGAGGGTACCTACGAGCAGTACTTC; CDR3 protein: CASSPQEGTYEQYF
J gene: TRBJ2-3; V gene: TRBV6-5; D gene: -; clone size: few; CDR3 DNA: TGTGCCAGCAGTCCAGCGGGCGATACGCAGTATTTT; CDR3 protein: CASSPAGDTQYF
J gene: TRBJ1-6; V gene: TRBV4-3; D gene: -; clone size: few; CDR3 DNA: TGCGCCAGCAGCCAAGAATTCCGCGGGGGCCCCTATAATTCACCCCTCCACTTT; CDR3 protein: CASSQEFRGGPYNSPLHF
J gene: TRBJ2-3; V gene: TRBV5-6; D gene: -; clone size: -; CDR3 DNA: TGTGCCAGCAGCTTATGGGACCCGATGGGGGGGCGAGATACGCAGTATTTT; CDR3 protein: CASSLWDPMGGRDTQYF
J gene: TRBJ2-3; V gene: TRBV7-2; D gene: -; clone size: few; CDR3 DNA: TGTGCCAGCAGCCGTGTGGGGCAGCCGCTTGACACGCAGTATTTT; CDR3 protein: CASSRVGQPLDTQYF
J gene: TRBJ1-6; V gene: TRBV7-9; D gene: TRBD1; clone size: -; CDR3 DNA: TGTGCCAGCAGCCCCGGGACAGGGATGAGCTCACCCCTCCACTTT; CDR3 protein: CASSPGTGMSSPLHF